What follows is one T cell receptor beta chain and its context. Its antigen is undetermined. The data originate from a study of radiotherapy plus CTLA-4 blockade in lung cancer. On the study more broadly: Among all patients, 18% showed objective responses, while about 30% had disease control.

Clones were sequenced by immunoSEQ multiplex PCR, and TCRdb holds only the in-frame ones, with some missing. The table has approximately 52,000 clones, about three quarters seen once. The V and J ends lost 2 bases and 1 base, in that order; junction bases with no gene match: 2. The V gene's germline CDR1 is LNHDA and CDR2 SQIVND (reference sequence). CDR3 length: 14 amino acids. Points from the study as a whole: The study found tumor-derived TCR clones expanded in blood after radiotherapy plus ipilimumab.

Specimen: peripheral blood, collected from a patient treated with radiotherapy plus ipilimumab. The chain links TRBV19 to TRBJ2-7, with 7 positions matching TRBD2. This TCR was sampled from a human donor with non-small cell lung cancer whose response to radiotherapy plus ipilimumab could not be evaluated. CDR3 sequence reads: CASSISGNSYEQYF. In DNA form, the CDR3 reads TGTGCCAGTAGTATAAGCGGGAATTCCTACGAGCAGTACTTC.